These T cell receptor beta chains were read from a single sample in a study of cytomegalovirus exposure and HLA in healthy donors. The method was immunoSEQ multiplex PCR; TCRdb's version includes in-frame clones alone and lacks a portion of them. The sample has 200,000 to 250,000 clones; just under 85% are singletons. Sequences were obtained from PBMCs. Receptor source: a woman in her 40s in good health and CMV-seronegative. Both conserved end residues are part of each CDR3. The D gene is left open where the match is weak. Clone sizes are given selectively: once, few, many, or a class where the clone is expanded.

>TRBJ2-2|TRBV6-6|once|TRBD1
CASRRTGTGNTGELFF
TGTGCCAGCAGGCGAACCGGGACAGGGAACACCGGGGAGCTGTTTTTT
>TRBJ1-1|TRBV18|-|-
CASSPSMNTEAFF
TGTGCCAGCTCACCATCAATGAACACTGAAGCTTTCTTT
>TRBJ2-5|TRBV2|-|TRBD2
CASSGGLAEETQYF
TGTGCCAGCAGTGGGGGACTAGCGGAAGAGACCCAGTACTTC
>TRBJ1-3|TRBV7-2|-|-
CASSLGHQMNTIYF
TGTGCCAGCAGCTTAGGCCATCAGATGAACACCATATATTTT
>TRBJ2-6|TRBV7-8|-|-
CASSLANIRRREPSGANVLTF
TGTGCCAGCAGCTTAGCCAATATACGAAGACGGGAACCCTCTGGGGCCAACGTCCTGACTTTC
>TRBJ1-1|TRBV18|-|-
CASSPDRSVRRTEAFF
TGTGCCAGCTCACCAGACAGGTCAGTTCGAAGGACTGAAGCTTTCTTT
>TRBJ2-1|TRBV7-9|-|-
CASSRGRGSYNEQFF
TGTGCCAGCAGCCGGGGTCGAGGCTCCTACAATGAGCAGTTCTTC
>TRBJ2-2|TRBV10-2|-|TRBD1
CASSGQGTGELFF
TGCGCCAGCAGTGGACAGGGAACCGGGGAGCTGTTTTTT
>TRBJ2-1|TRBV29-1|-|TRBD2
CSGLVLAGRHEQFF
TGCAGCGGACTCGTACTAGCGGGGAGGCATGAGCAGTTCTTC
>TRBJ2-5|TRBV29-1|-|-
CSVEDRYAQYF
TGCAGCGTTGAAGATCGTTATGCCCAGTACTTC
>TRBJ1-3|TRBV7-8|few|-
CASSLRGADTIYF
TGTGCCAGCAGCTTACGGGGTGCGGACACCATATATTTT
>TRBJ1-5|TRBV5-4|-|TRBD1
CASSYGTGNQPQHF
TGTGCCAGCAGCTATGGGACAGGGAATCAGCCCCAGCATTTT
>TRBJ1-2|TRBV9|-|TRBD1
CASSVAQGAGYTF
TGTGCCAGCAGCGTAGCACAGGGGGCCGGCTACACCTTC
>TRBJ1-4|TRBV5-1|-|-
CASSLGGAGNEKLFF
TGCGCCAGCAGCTTGGGGGGCGCGGGAAACGAAAAACTGTTTTTT
>TRBJ2-7|TRBV5-1|-|-
CASSVYLPQGLSSYEQYF
TGCGCCAGCAGCGTGTATCTTCCACAGGGCCTTAGCTCCTACGAGCAGTACTTC
>TRBJ1-5|TRBV2|-|-
CASSGDRFNQPQHF
TGTGCCAGCAGCGGAGACAGATTCAATCAGCCCCAGCATTTT
>TRBJ2-7|TRBV19|-|TRBD1
CASSILSGGEQYF
TGTGCCAGTAGTATTCTGTCAGGGGGCGAGCAGTACTTC
>TRBJ1-1|TRBV6-1|-|-
CASIPGIEAFF
TGTGCCAGCATCCCGGGTATCGAAGCTTTCTTT
>TRBJ1-6|TRBV30|-|-
CAWGQHSPLHF
TGTGCCTGGGGACAGCATTCACCCCTCCACTTT
>TRBJ1-6|TRBV2|-|-
CASSPSTGLYNSPLHF
TGTGCCAGCAGTCCTTCGACAGGTCTTTATAATTCACCCCTCCACTTT
>TRBJ1-3|TRBV9|-|-
CASSVDVGGSGNTIYF
TGTGCCAGCAGCGTAGACGTTGGAGGCTCTGGAAACACCATATATTTT
>TRBJ2-5|TRBV7-8|-|TRBD2
CASSIRGGSGGGETQYF
TGTGCCAGCAGCATCAGAGGTGGTAGCGGGGGCGGGGAGACCCAGTACTTC
>TRBJ2-2|TRBV5-1|-|TRBD1
CASSITGVTGELFF
TGCGCCAGCAGCATTACAGGGGTCACCGGGGAGCTGTTTTTT
>TRBJ2-7|TRBV25-1|-|-
CASSVPGSYEQYF
TGTGCCAGCAGTGTTCCCGGGAGTTACGAGCAGTACTTC
>TRBJ2-5|TRBV7-8|-|-
CASSLGSGRSQETQYF
TGTGCCAGCAGCTTAGGGTCAGGGAGGTCCCAAGAGACCCAGTACTTC
>TRBJ2-7|TRBV28|few|-
CASSETQREYF
TGTGCCAGCAGCGAGACTCAGAGGGAGTACTTC
>TRBJ1-5|TRBV6-1|-|TRBD1
CASSEGQGANQPQHF
TGTGCCAGCAGTGAGGGGCAGGGGGCCAATCAGCCCCAGCATTTT
>TRBJ1-2|TRBV5-6|-|-
CASSLAARGEGGYTF
TGTGCCAGCAGCTTGGCCGCGCGGGGAGAAGGGGGCTACACCTTC
>TRBJ2-7|TRBV5-1|-|-
CASSPGRGPYEQYF
TGCGCCAGCAGCCCCGGTCGAGGCCCCTACGAGCAGTACTTC
>TRBJ2-1|TRBV6-6|-|TRBD2
CASRLAGTSYNEQFF
TGTGCCAGCAGACTAGCGGGGACCTCCTACAATGAGCAGTTCTTC
>TRBJ1-1|TRBV18|-|-
CASSTGGMNTEAFF
TGTGCCAGCTCAACGGGGGGGATGAACACTGAAGCTTTCTTT
>TRBJ2-1|TRBV15|-|-
CATSRDPDRTYNEQFF
TGTGCCACCAGCAGAGACCCTGACAGAACGTACAATGAGCAGTTCTTC
>TRBJ1-1|TRBV9|-|-
CASSVGGLVGGAEAFF
TGTGCCAGCAGCGTAGGGGGATTGGTGGGGGGGGCTGAAGCTTTCTTT
>TRBJ2-3|TRBV5-4|-|TRBD2
CALGLAGPDTQYF
TGTGCCCTCGGGCTAGCGGGGCCAGATACGCAGTATTTT
>TRBJ2-1|TRBV4-2|-|TRBD2
CASTPPGLAQNEQFF
TGTGCCAGCACCCCACCAGGACTAGCCCAGAATGAGCAGTTCTTC
>TRBJ1-1|TRBV29-1|-|-
CSVARAGNMNTEAFF
TGCAGCGTTGCTCGGGCAGGGAATATGAACACTGAAGCTTTCTTT
>TRBJ2-7|TRBV7-9|-|TRBD2
CASRPGLAGSSSYEQYF
TGTGCCAGCAGACCAGGACTAGCGGGTTCAAGCTCCTACGAGCAGTACTTC
>TRBJ1-2|TRBV2|-|TRBD1
CASTLEGALGGYTF
TGTGCCAGCACCCTGGAGGGGGCCTTGGGTGGCTACACCTTC
>TRBJ2-3|TRBV5-4|once|-
CASSLSPGPDTQYF
TGTGCCAGCAGCTTGAGTCCGGGTCCGGATACGCAGTATTTT
>TRBJ1-1|TRBV2|-|-
CASSERVRATEAFF
TGTGCCAGCAGTGAAAGGGTCAGGGCCACTGAAGCTTTCTTT
>TRBJ1-1|TRBV2|-|-
CASSFSPNRGTEAFF
TGTGCCAGCAGTTTCAGCCCAAATCGGGGGACTGAAGCTTTCTTT
>TRBJ2-5|TRBV18|-|TRBD2
CASSTGGQTQYF
TGTGCCAGCTCAACGGGGGGACAGACCCAGTACTTC
>TRBJ1-5|TRBV2|once|TRBD1
CASSDKTGNQPQHF
TGTGCCAGCAGTGATAAGACAGGGAATCAGCCCCAGCATTTT
>TRBJ1-1|TRBV28|-|-
CASSLLGGTTEAFF
TGTGCCAGCAGTTTATTAGGGGGAACCACTGAAGCTTTCTTT
>TRBJ2-7|TRBV10-3|few|-
CAISEQDRGYEQYF
TGTGCCATCAGTGAACAAGACCGGGGCTACGAGCAGTACTTC
>TRBJ1-2|TRBV10-3|-|-
CAISTTRVNYGYTF
TGTGCCATCAGTACCACCAGGGTTAACTATGGCTACACCTTC
>TRBJ2-7|TRBV30|-|TRBD2
CAWSGWRGGPGEQYF
TGTGCCTGGAGTGGATGGCGGGGGGGCCCGGGGGAGCAGTACTTC
>TRBJ1-5|TRBV30|-|TRBD1
CAWKPRGQNQPQHF
TGTGCCTGGAAACCCAGGGGGCAAAATCAGCCCCAGCATTTT
>TRBJ2-1|TRBV29-1|-|TRBD2
CSVDRRGDYNEQFF
TGCAGCGTTGATCGGCGGGGGGACTACAATGAGCAGTTCTTC
>TRBJ2-1|TRBV27|-|-
CASSRGWGQSSYNEQFF
TGTGCCAGCAGTAGGGGATGGGGGCAGAGCTCCTACAATGAGCAGTTCTTC